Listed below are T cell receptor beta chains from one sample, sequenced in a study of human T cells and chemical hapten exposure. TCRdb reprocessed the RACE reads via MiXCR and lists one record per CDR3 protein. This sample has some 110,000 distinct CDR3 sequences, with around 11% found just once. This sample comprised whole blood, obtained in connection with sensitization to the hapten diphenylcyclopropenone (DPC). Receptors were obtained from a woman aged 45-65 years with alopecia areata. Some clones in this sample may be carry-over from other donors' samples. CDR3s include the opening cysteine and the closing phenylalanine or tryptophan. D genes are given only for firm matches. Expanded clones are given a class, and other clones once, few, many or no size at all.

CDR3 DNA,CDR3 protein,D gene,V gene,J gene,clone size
TGTGCCAGCAGCTTCAACAGGGGGGCTTTCTTT,CASSFNRGAFF,TRBD1,TRBV7-9,TRBJ1-1,many
TGTGCCAGCAGCGAAGGATTGTACAATGAGCAGTTCTTC,CASSEGLYNEQFF,-,TRBV27,TRBJ2-1,few
TGTGCCAGCGCGCTGACAGGGATATTAAATTCACCCCTCCACTTT,CASALTGILNSPLHF,TRBD1,TRBV7-8,TRBJ1-6,many
TGCGCCAGCGCCCGGTCCTCTGGGGCCAACGTCCTGACTTTC,CASARSSGANVLTF,-,TRBV5-1,TRBJ2-6,few
TGCGCCAGCAGCTTGCAAATCTACAATGAGCAGTTCTTC,CASSLQIYNEQFF,-,TRBV5-1,TRBJ2-1,-
TGCAGCGTGCAAGGGGGGATGAACACTGAAGCTTTCTTT,CSVQGGMNTEAFF,-,TRBV29-1,TRBJ1-1,many
TGTGCCAGCAGCCCAGTGGGCAATGAGCAGTTCTTC,CASSPVGNEQFF,-,TRBV4-2,TRBJ2-1,many
TGTGCCAGCAGCTTCCTGACTAGCGGGGACTACGAGCAGTACTTC,CASSFLTSGDYEQYF,TRBD2,TRBV5-6,TRBJ2-7,-
TGTGCCAGCAGTTTAGAAACAGGGTCGGCCAAAAACATTCAGTACTTC,CASSLETGSAKNIQYF,-,TRBV28,TRBJ2-4,few
TGTGCCAGCAGTTACTCGAAAATCTCGTTCGGGGGCCCTAGCACAGATACGCAGTATTTT,CASSYSKISFGGPSTDTQYF,-,TRBV6-5,TRBJ2-3,-
TGTGCCAGCAGTTATTTGGGGGCGAATCAGCCCCAGCATTTT,CASSYLGANQPQHF,-,TRBV6-6,TRBJ1-5,few
TGTGCCACCCTTCCTCTTCGGGGGGTAAGCACTGAAGCTTTCTTT,CATLPLRGVSTEAFF,-,TRBV6-5,TRBJ1-1,few
TGTGCCAGCAGTTTAGGGAGCTATGGCTACACCTTC,CASSLGSYGYTF,-,TRBV12-3/TRBV12-4,TRBJ1-2,-
TGTGCCAGCAGCTTGGGAGCCGTGGGCACCGGGGAGCTGTTTTTT,CASSLGAVGTGELFF,-,TRBV11-2,TRBJ2-2,few
TGTGCCAGCAGCCAATCAGGGGCCGGGTCCGGGGAGCTGTTTTTT,CASSQSGAGSGELFF,-,TRBV7-3,TRBJ2-2,many
TGTGCCAGCAGTTTAGGGGACATGAACACTGAAGCTTTCTTT,CASSLGDMNTEAFF,-,TRBV27,TRBJ1-1,-
TGTGCCAGCAGTTCCGGGTCCGGGACCCTCTTTAACTATGGCTACACCTTC,CASSSGSGTLFNYGYTF,-,TRBV28,TRBJ1-2,few
TGTGCCGCAGAAGGTCAGGGCGGGGGAGAGCAGTACTTC,CAAEGQGGGEQYF,TRBD2,TRBV6-5,TRBJ2-7,few
TGCAGCGTCACAGGTGGAGGCGGCAATGAGCAGTTCTTC,CSVTGGGGNEQFF,-,TRBV29-1,TRBJ2-1,-
TGTGCCAGCAGCTTACGGGTAACGGGGACCCAAGAGACCCAGTACTTC,CASSLRVTGTQETQYF,-,TRBV7-2,TRBJ2-5,-
TGCGCCAGCAGCTCTTGGGGCGAGGACACCGGGGAGCTGTTTTTT,CASSSWGEDTGELFF,-,TRBV5-1,TRBJ2-2,-
TGCAGTGCCCTCGGACTAGCGGATCTACTCTCAGAGACCCAGTACTTC,CSALGLADLLSETQYF,TRBD2,TRBV20-1,TRBJ2-5,-
TGTGCCAGCAGCGCCACGAGCGGACCATCGGGGACCCAGTACTTC,CASSATSGPSGTQYF,-,TRBV7-9,TRBJ2-5,few
TGTGCCGCGCGGGACAGGTCCGAGCAGTACTTC,CAARDRSEQYF,TRBD1,TRBV6-6,TRBJ2-7,-
TGTGCCAGCAGTTACTCGTCCGGGGGCCGTGGGGGCAATCAGCCCCAGCATTTT,CASSYSSGGRGGNQPQHF,-,TRBV6-6,TRBJ1-5,-
TGTGCCAGCAGCTTAGTGGGTGGGCAGGCGGATGGCTACACCTTC,CASSLVGGQADGYTF,-,TRBV7-2,TRBJ1-2,few
TGTGCCAGCAGCAATTGGGGAGCGCGGGAGCTGTTTTTT,CASSNWGARELFF,-,TRBV28,TRBJ2-2,-
TGTGCCTGGAGCACCGGGACAGGGGATCAGCCCCAGCATTTT,CAWSTGTGDQPQHF,TRBD1,TRBV30,TRBJ1-5,few
TGCGCCAGCAGCCAAGATAGGGTAGGGGCGGATACGCAGTATTTT,CASSQDRVGADTQYF,-,TRBV4-3,TRBJ2-3,few
TGCGCCAGCAGCTTGGACAGGGGGCTCTCCTACGAGCAGTACTTC,CASSLDRGLSYEQYF,TRBD1,TRBV5-1,TRBJ2-7,-
TGTGCCAGCAGTTTTCAACGGGGAAGCACAGATACGCAGTATTTT,CASSFQRGSTDTQYF,-,TRBV7-9,TRBJ2-3,few
TGTGCCAGCAGCTTATCGGGGGGGCCAGATACGCAGTATTTT,CASSLSGGPDTQYF,TRBD2,TRBV7-2,TRBJ2-3,many
TGTGCCAGCAGCTTGGGGCAGATCACTGAAGCTTTCTTT,CASSLGQITEAFF,-,TRBV5-6,TRBJ1-1,-
TGTGCCAGCAGTTTATTGGGACAGGGAGGCTACACCTTC,CASSLLGQGGYTF,TRBD1,TRBV12-3/TRBV12-4,TRBJ1-2,few
TGTGCCAGCAGCCCCCAGACACCTCAGCCCCAGCATTTT,CASSPQTPQPQHF,-,TRBV12-3/TRBV12-4,TRBJ1-5,-
TGCGCCAGCAGCTTACAAGGGGAGCTGTTTTTT,CASSLQGELFF,-,TRBV5-1,TRBJ2-2,-
TGTGCCAGCAGCAGTCCTAGCGGGAGTACAGATACGCAGTATTTT,CASSSPSGSTDTQYF,TRBD2,TRBV9,TRBJ2-3,-
TGTGCCAGCAGTCGGGGACTAGCGGGAGCAGATACGCAGTATTTT,CASSRGLAGADTQYF,TRBD2,TRBV2,TRBJ2-3,few
TGTGCCAGCAGTTTATTCAGGGGCGGCCAGCCCCAGCATTTT,CASSLFRGGQPQHF,-,TRBV28,TRBJ1-5,-
TGTGCCAGCAGTGGGGGTGAGCAGTTCTTC,CASSGGEQFF,-,TRBV12-3/TRBV12-4,TRBJ2-1,many
TGTGCCAGCCGGGGGGCCGCCTACAATGAGCAGTTCTTC,CASRGAAYNEQFF,-,TRBV6-2/TRBV6-3,TRBJ2-1,-
TGTGCCAGCAGTTTTCACAGCTCCTACAATGAGCAGTTCTTC,CASSFHSSYNEQFF,-,TRBV12-3/TRBV12-4,TRBJ2-1,-
TGTGCCAGCAGCTATGACAGATTTAGCAATCAGCCCCAGCATTTT,CASSYDRFSNQPQHF,-,TRBV7-8,TRBJ1-5,-
TGTGCCAGCAGCCAAGCTAGGGGGGACACCATATATTTT,CASSQARGDTIYF,-,TRBV14,TRBJ1-3,few
TGTGCCAGCAGCGAATCTGGTTATCCGCGCGGGGAGCTGTTTTTT,CASSESGYPRGELFF,-,TRBV5-4,TRBJ2-2,-
TGTGCCAGCAGCTTAACCCCCGACAGGGGTGGTTCCACTGAAGCTTTCTTT,CASSLTPDRGGSTEAFF,TRBD1,TRBV7-6,TRBJ1-1,-
TGTGCCAGCACCGAACAACCCACCACAGATACGCAGTATTTT,CASTEQPTTDTQYF,-,TRBV28,TRBJ2-3,many
TGTGCCAGCAGTTACTCCAGACAGGGGGCGGTCACTGAAGCTTTCTTT,CASSYSRQGAVTEAFF,TRBD1,TRBV6-5,TRBJ1-1,-
TGCAGTGCCGTACCGCTAGCGGGAGGTACAGATACGCAGTATTTT,CSAVPLAGGTDTQYF,TRBD2,TRBV20-1,TRBJ2-3,many
TGCAGTGCTCCTCTGGGGACTAGCGGGGCGCCGGGGGAGTTCTTC,CSAPLGTSGAPGEFF,TRBD2,TRBV20-1,TRBJ2-1,-
TGTGCCAGCAGCTTAGGGGGGGCCGGAGGCACAGATACGCAGTATTTT,CASSLGGAGGTDTQYF,-,TRBV7-2,TRBJ2-3,few
TGTGCCAGCAGCAAAGGAGCCGGGACTAGCGGGAGGAATGAGCAGTTCTTC,CASSKGAGTSGRNEQFF,-,TRBV21-1,TRBJ2-1,many
TGTGCCAGCAGCTTATCAAGGGAAGACGAGCAGTACTTC,CASSLSREDEQYF,-,TRBV7-2,TRBJ2-7,many
TGCAGTGCTAGAGATCCGATACCGTCCTACGAGCAGTACTTC,CSARDPIPSYEQYF,-,TRBV20-1,TRBJ2-7,many
TGTGCCAGCAGTCGCCGGGACTACAATGAGCAGTTCTTC,CASSRRDYNEQFF,-,TRBV6-5,TRBJ2-1,many
TGTGCCAGCAGTTACTCGAGGACAGACACCGACTGCACAGATACGCAGTATTTT,CASSYSRTDTDCTDTQYF,-,TRBV6-5,TRBJ2-3,few
TGTGCCAGCAGCTTAGCGTCTAGCACAGATACGCAGTATTTT,CASSLASSTDTQYF,-,TRBV7-2,TRBJ2-3,many